The TCR beta chain under discussion was sequenced for a study of blood T cell repertoires in COVID-19 (dated by TCRdb to 2019 to 2021). With respect to the entire study: Collaborator samples came from the United States, Italy and Spain and covered acute and convalescent phases of COVID-19. The prospective study material was composed of cDNA or gDNA derived from T cells, B-cell-depleted T cells, or PBMCs. Sample metadata almost always included a de-identified subject ID, COVID-19 status, age in years and sex. The repertoires were made available in a free public database intended to serve as a resource for research on the immune response to SARS-CoV-2. Samples came from the ongoing ImmuneRACE study (first 160 participants) plus 1,254 subjects from 6 global collaborators. Where HLA class I and class II types were available, the types were taken from metadata supplied by the sample provider, not from assay-based typing. Deeply sampled blood TCRbeta repertoires from subjects exposed to, actively infected with, or recovered from COVID-19 were included in the dataset.

In the prospective study, participants were about 18 to 95 years old, resided in 20 to 30 geographic areas of the United States, and were enrolled through a virtual design. Cohort assignment in the prospective study relied on participant-reported clinical history from a screening survey and a study questionnaire. Exposed participants were defined as having been in contact with someone with a PCR-confirmed or clinician-diagnosed COVID-19 case within 2 weeks of study entry. In the prospective study, whole blood, serum and a nasopharyngeal or oropharyngeal swab were collected from each participant by mobile phlebotomists. Participants in the prospective study had the option to provide additional blood draws and questionnaires over an approximately 2-month period. Before DNA extraction, blood samples from the prospective study were shipped at room temperature or frozen. Broad study findings and their caveats: Clinical and demographic metadata were provided uncurated, with the amount varying by source and participant.

TCRbeta CDR3 regions were amplified from genomic DNA by means of the immunoSEQ Assay, a bias-controlled multiplex PCR. Processing in the source paper ran as follows. Nucleated cell counts per sample were estimated from amplification of reference gene primers within the assay. Sequence reads were collapsed and filtered to measure the absolute abundance of every unique TCRbeta CDR3 rearrangement. For each sample, productive Simpson clonality was calculated as the square root of Simpson's diversity index over productive rearrangements. TCRdb took over this immuneACCESS table, retaining in-frame rearrangements with V and J assigned. Such tables are incomplete; in checked studies, under half of the missing clones stem from an unresolved V gene, and the remainder is unexplained. That table furnishes V, J and clone size, whereas the DNA furnished D and trimming. Present in this sample are 220,000 or so clones, nearly 90% of which were seen just once. The ten largest make up around 16% of the sample.

CDR1 and CDR2 are read off the germline V gene (reference sequence) as SEHNR and FQNEAQ. The CDR3 starts with the cysteine, ends with the phenylalanine, and has 15 residues. The read is trimmed to its CDR3 DNA, 45 bases read in frame from base 1. V lost 2 bases and J lost 0 bases; the stretch between them is 11 bases long. On this clone itself: Its antigen remains unidentified. No per-base quality is available; no much larger clone lies one base away.

The chain was built from TRBV7-9 and TRBJ2-7; matching of 6 bases hints at TRBD2 as the D gene. The origin of this receptor is a man aged 25-45 years who had been exposed to COVID-19. The material sequenced was PBMCs or T cells enriched from blood (not recorded which). The CDR3 corresponds to CASSLFGSSSYEQYF. The sequence in DNA is TGTGCCAGCAGCTTATTCGGGAGTAGCTCCTACGAGCAGTACTTC.